These T cell receptor beta chains were read from a single sample in a study of blood T cell repertoires in COVID-19. Clones were read by immunoSEQ multiplex PCR, and TCRdb kept only the in-frame ones, dropping some. The table records under 250,000 clones, about 87% of them present only once. The sequencing input was peripheral blood. The receptors stem from a woman in her 70s with active or convalescent COVID-19. Both conserved end residues are part of each CDR3. The order of the fields is clone size, V gene, D gene, J gene, CDR3 protein, CDR3 DNA. A D gene is named only where the DNA matches it firmly. The size entry is marked missing in some rows and otherwise reads once, few, many or a size class.

abundance: .
v_gene: TRBV24-1
d_gene: TRBD1
j_gene: TRBJ2-7
CDR3aa: CATSRTGSSYEQYF
CDR3nt: TGTGCCACCAGTAGGACAGGGAGCTCCTACGAGCAGTACTTC

abundance: .
v_gene: TRBV6-5
d_gene: TRBD1
j_gene: TRBJ2-1
CDR3aa: CASRGQFSSYNEQFF
CDR3nt: TGTGCCAGCAGGGGACAGTTTAGCTCCTACAATGAGCAGTTCTTC

abundance: few
v_gene: TRBV5-4
d_gene: .
j_gene: TRBJ2-7
CDR3aa: CASSLDPQVSYEQYF
CDR3nt: TGTGCCAGCAGCTTGGACCCACAGGTCTCCTACGAGCAGTACTTC

abundance: .
v_gene: TRBV6-2/TRBV6-3
d_gene: .
j_gene: TRBJ1-5
CDR3aa: CASSYETDYSNQPQHF
CDR3nt: TGTGCCAGCAGTTACGAGACGGACTATAGCAATCAGCCCCAGCATTTT

abundance: many
v_gene: TRBV11-2
d_gene: .
j_gene: TRBJ1-3
CDR3aa: CASSLRGRGNTIYF
CDR3nt: TGTGCCAGCAGCTTAAGAGGGCGTGGAAACACCATATATTTT

abundance: .
v_gene: TRBV7-2
d_gene: .
j_gene: TRBJ1-1
CDR3aa: CASSKVRSSEAFF
CDR3nt: TGTGCCAGCAGCAAGGTGCGGAGCTCTGAAGCTTTCTTT

abundance: .
v_gene: TRBV6-6
d_gene: .
j_gene: TRBJ1-6
CDR3aa: CASSYSGGDNSPLHF
CDR3nt: TGTGCCAGCAGTTACTCGGGCGGGGATAATTCACCCCTCCACTTT

abundance: .
v_gene: TRBV20-1
d_gene: TRBD1
j_gene: TRBJ1-6
CDR3aa: CSASRQGGYSPLHF
CDR3nt: TGCAGTGCTAGTAGACAGGGAGGCTATTCACCCCTCCACTTT

abundance: .
v_gene: TRBV5-1
d_gene: TRBD1
j_gene: TRBJ1-1
CDR3aa: CASSWGQGDTEAFF
CDR3nt: TGCGCCAGCAGCTGGGGACAGGGGGACACTGAAGCTTTCTTT

abundance: .
v_gene: TRBV4-3
d_gene: .
j_gene: TRBJ1-2
CDR3aa: CASSQDSGKRHGYTF
CDR3nt: TGCGCCAGCAGCCAAGATAGCGGGAAGCGGCATGGCTACACCTTC

abundance: .
v_gene: TRBV7-9
d_gene: TRBD1
j_gene: TRBJ2-7
CDR3aa: CASSFDRVPYEQYF
CDR3nt: TGTGCCAGCAGCTTTGACAGGGTCCCCTACGAGCAGTACTTC

abundance: .
v_gene: TRBV14
d_gene: .
j_gene: TRBJ1-3
CDR3aa: CASSQLQTSGNTIYF
CDR3nt: TGTGCCAGCAGCCAACTCCAAACGAGCGGAAACACCATATATTTT

abundance: .
v_gene: TRBV5-1
d_gene: .
j_gene: TRBJ1-1
CDR3aa: CASSLEMGRAFF
CDR3nt: TGCGCCAGCAGCTTGGAAATGGGGCGAGCTTTCTTT

abundance: few
v_gene: TRBV19
d_gene: .
j_gene: TRBJ1-2
CDR3aa: CASSIVRGRGFRGYTF
CDR3nt: TGTGCCAGTAGTATCGTCAGGGGCAGGGGTTTCCGTGGCTACACCTTC